Reported below is one T cell receptor beta chain. Its target is unknown. After removal of 3 bases from V and 4 bases from J, the junction contained 5 bases not matched to a gene. The germline gives CDR1 MNHNS, CDR2 SASEGT. The CDR3 is made up of 16 amino acids. Time point indicated: week 23, last vaccination. Topical imiquimod was applied with each vaccine dose, which held 300 ug of mutant IDH1 20-mer peptide. This sample was taken from a study of a mutant IDH1 vaccine in newly diagnosed glioma. The wider study: Initiation of the vaccine course occurred 4-6 weeks after radiotherapy alone, or alongside temozolomide cycles. The treated group averaged approximately 42 years old and was about 60% male, approximately 40% female. Patients arrived already treated with radiotherapy, temozolomide, or both, most having had both.

This table comes from immunoSEQ multiplex PCR, and its TCRdb copy is limited to in-frame clones, with some not included. The data contain roughly 52,000 clones, 80% of them singletons. The rearrangement joins TRBV6-1 to TRBJ2-3; 12 nucleotides agree with TRBD2. The material was PBMCs, obtained from a glioma patient whose treatment included an IDH1 peptide vaccine. The TCR comes from a man aged 40-49 years with glioma. The CDR3 DNA is TGTGCCAGCAGTGAGAACCTAGCGGGGGGGGCAGATACGCAGTATTTT. Translated: CASSENLAGGADTQYF.